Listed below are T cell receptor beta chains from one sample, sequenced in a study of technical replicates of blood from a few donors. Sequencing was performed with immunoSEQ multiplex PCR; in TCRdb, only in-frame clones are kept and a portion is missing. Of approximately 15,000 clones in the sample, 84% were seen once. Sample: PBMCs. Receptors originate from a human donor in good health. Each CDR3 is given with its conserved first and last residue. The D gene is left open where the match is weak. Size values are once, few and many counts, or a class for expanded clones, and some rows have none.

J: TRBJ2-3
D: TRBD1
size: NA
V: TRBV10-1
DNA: TGCGCCAGCAGTGAGTCCGTAGGGACAGGGGTTACAGATACGCAGTATTTT
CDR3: CASSESVGTGVTDTQYF

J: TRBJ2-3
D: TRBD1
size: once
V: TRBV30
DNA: TGTGCCTGGAGTGTCGCTTGGGCACAGGGGGCGAATACGCAGTATTTT
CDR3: CAWSVAWAQGANTQYF

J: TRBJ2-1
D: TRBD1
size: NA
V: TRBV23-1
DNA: TGCGCCAGCATCCAAGATTGGACAGGGGAGTACCTCAATGAGCAGTTCTTC
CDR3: CASIQDWTGEYLNEQFF

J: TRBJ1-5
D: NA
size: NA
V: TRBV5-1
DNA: TGCGCCAGCAGCTCGGACGGGGGCAATCAGCCCCAGCATTTT
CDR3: CASSSDGGNQPQHF

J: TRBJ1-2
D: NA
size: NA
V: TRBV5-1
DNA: TGCGCCAGCAGACAGGACACAACTAACTATGGCTACACCTTC
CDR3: CASRQDTTNYGYTF

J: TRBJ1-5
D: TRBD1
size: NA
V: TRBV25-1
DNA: TGTGCCAGCCTAGGACAGGGGGAGCAGCCCCAGCATTTT
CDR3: CASLGQGEQPQHF

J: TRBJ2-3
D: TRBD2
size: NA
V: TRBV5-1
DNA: TGCGCCAGCAGCTTGGGAATAGTAGCGGGAGTTGTGGGGCCCACAGATACGCAGTATTTT
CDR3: CASSLGIVAGVVGPTDTQYF

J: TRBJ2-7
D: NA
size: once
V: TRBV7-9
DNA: TGTGCCAGCAGCTTAGCCGGGGGGACGGGACATGAGTACGAGCAGTACTTC
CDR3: CASSLAGGTGHEYEQYF

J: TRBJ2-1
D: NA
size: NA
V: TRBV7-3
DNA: TGTGCCAGCAGCCTGACTTCTCTTGGGGCTGGTGAGCAGTTCTTC
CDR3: CASSLTSLGAGEQFF

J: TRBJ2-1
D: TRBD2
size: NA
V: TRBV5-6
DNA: TGTGCCAGCAGCCGGCCAGGGCTAGCGGGAGGCTCCTACAATGAGCAGTTCTTC
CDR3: CASSRPGLAGGSYNEQFF

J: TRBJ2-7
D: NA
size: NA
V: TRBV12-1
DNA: TGTGCCAGCAACACCTTGTCGGACAGGGCCTACGAGCAGTACTTC
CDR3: CASNTLSDRAYEQYF

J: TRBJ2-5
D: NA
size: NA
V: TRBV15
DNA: TGTGCCACCAGCAAAGACAACCAAGAGACCCAGTACTTC
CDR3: CATSKDNQETQYF

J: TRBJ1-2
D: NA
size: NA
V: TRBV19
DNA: TGTGCCAGTGAGGGGGTGCGTGGCTACACCTTC
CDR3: CASEGVRGYTF

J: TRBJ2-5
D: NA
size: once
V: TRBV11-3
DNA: TGTGCCAGCAGCTTAGGACAGCAAGAGACCCAGTACTTC
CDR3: CASSLGQQETQYF

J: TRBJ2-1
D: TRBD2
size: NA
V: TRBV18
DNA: TGTGCCAGCTCACCCTTACTAGCGGGAGTAGCAAATGAGCAGTTCTTC
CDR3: CASSPLLAGVANEQFF

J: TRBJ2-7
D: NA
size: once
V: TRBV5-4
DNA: TGTGCCAGCGGCGCTAGTCCCTACGAGCAGTACTTC
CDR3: CASGASPYEQYF

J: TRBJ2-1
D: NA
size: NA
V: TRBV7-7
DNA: TGTGCCAGCAGCTTTCGGTCTCGCGGGGAGCAGTTCTTC
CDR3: CASSFRSRGEQFF

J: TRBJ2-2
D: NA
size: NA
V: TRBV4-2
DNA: TGTGCCAGCAGCCAAGGTCAGGGCGCGAACACCGGGGAGCTGTTTTTT
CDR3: CASSQGQGANTGELFF

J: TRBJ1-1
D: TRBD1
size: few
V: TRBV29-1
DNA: TGCAGCGTTAACCGGGACAGGGGCGCTGAAGCTTTCTTT
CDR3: CSVNRDRGAEAFF

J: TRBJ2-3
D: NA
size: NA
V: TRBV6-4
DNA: TGTGCCAGCAGTGCCGGGACTACAGATACGCAGTATTTT
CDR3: CASSAGTTDTQYF

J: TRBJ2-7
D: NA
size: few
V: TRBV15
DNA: TGTGCCACCAGCAGAGAGAGTCCTTCCTACGAGCAGTACTTC
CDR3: CATSRESPSYEQYF

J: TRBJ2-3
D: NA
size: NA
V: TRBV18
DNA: TGTGCCAGCTCACCCCGACATCCGGCAGATACGCAGTATTTT
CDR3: CASSPRHPADTQYF

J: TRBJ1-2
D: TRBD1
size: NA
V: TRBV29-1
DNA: TGCAGCGTTGAGGGACGGGACAGGTATGGCTACACCTTC
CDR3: CSVEGRDRYGYTF

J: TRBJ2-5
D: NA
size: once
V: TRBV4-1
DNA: TGCGCCAGCAGCCAAGAAAGGTCCAGGGGAGGGCAAGAGACCCAGTACTTC
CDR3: CASSQERSRGGQETQYF